A selection of T cell receptor beta chains follows, all from one sample in a study of patients and donors after allogeneic stem cell transplantation. TCRdb analysed the RT-PCR reads with MiXCR anew, one entry per CDR3 protein. The sample holds about 57,000 distinct CDR3 sequences, 10% to 15% seen once. Material: blood, either unsorted or a sorted T cell fraction (not recorded which). The receptors originated from a human donor who was either an allogeneic HSCT recipient or a stem cell or donor lymphocyte infusion donor (not recorded which). It is not recorded whose cells these are; they may come from a transplant donor. The CDR3 runs from the conserved cysteine through the conserved F or W. Each record gives: D gene, clone size, J gene, V gene, CDR3 DNA, CDR3 protein. The D gene is left open where the match is weak. The size entry is marked missing in some rows and otherwise reads once, few, many or a size class.

d_gene: NA; abundance: many; j_gene: TRBJ1-5; v_gene: TRBV11-2; CDR3nt: TGTGCCAGCAGCCAGGACGGATTTAGCAATCAGCCCCAGCATTTT; CDR3aa: CASSQDGFSNQPQHF
d_gene: NA; abundance: many; j_gene: TRBJ2-2; v_gene: TRBV7-8; CDR3nt: TGTGCCAGCAGCTTAGGAGTTACGGAGGCCCGCACCGGGGAGCTGTTTTTT; CDR3aa: CASSLGVTEARTGELFF
d_gene: NA; abundance: NA; j_gene: TRBJ2-3; v_gene: TRBV4-1; CDR3nt: TGCGCCAGCAGCCAAGAGGGGGGCCCGAGCACAGATACGCAGTATTTT; CDR3aa: CASSQEGGPSTDTQYF
d_gene: TRBD2; abundance: few; j_gene: TRBJ2-7; v_gene: TRBV20-1; CDR3nt: TGCAGTGCGTTAGCGGGAGGGTCCTACGAGCAGTACTTC; CDR3aa: CSALAGGSYEQYF
d_gene: NA; abundance: many; j_gene: TRBJ1-1; v_gene: TRBV7-9; CDR3nt: TGTGCCAGCAGCGCCGGACAGCCTAACACTGAAGCTTTCTTT; CDR3aa: CASSAGQPNTEAFF
d_gene: NA; abundance: many; j_gene: TRBJ2-3; v_gene: TRBV7-9; CDR3nt: TGTGCCAGCAGCTTAAGACAGGCCACAGATACGCAGTATTTT; CDR3aa: CASSLRQATDTQYF
d_gene: TRBD1; abundance: NA; j_gene: TRBJ2-7; v_gene: TRBV12-3/TRBV12-4; CDR3nt: TGTGCCAGCAGTCCGTCCCGGACAGGGGGCAGCGACGAGCAGTACTTC; CDR3aa: CASSPSRTGGSDEQYF
d_gene: NA; abundance: many; j_gene: TRBJ1-1; v_gene: TRBV28; CDR3nt: TGTGCCAGCAGTTTGGCGGGGACAAACACTGAAGCTTTCTTT; CDR3aa: CASSLAGTNTEAFF
d_gene: NA; abundance: NA; j_gene: TRBJ2-1; v_gene: TRBV20-1; CDR3nt: TGCAGTGCTAGAGTAATTGGACGGACGAACAATGAGCAGTTCTTC; CDR3aa: CSARVIGRTNNEQFF
d_gene: NA; abundance: NA; j_gene: TRBJ2-7; v_gene: TRBV6-9; CDR3nt: TGTGCCAGCAGTTATTCCAGGGAGGAGAACCGGTACTTC; CDR3aa: CASSYSREENRYF
d_gene: NA; abundance: NA; j_gene: TRBJ1-3; v_gene: TRBV7-3; CDR3nt: TGTGCCAGCAGCCCGGGACCAGCCTCCTCTGGAAACACCATATATTTT; CDR3aa: CASSPGPASSGNTIYF
d_gene: TRBD1; abundance: NA; j_gene: TRBJ1-5; v_gene: TRBV6-6; CDR3nt: TGTGCCAGCAGTTACTCCCGGACAGGGTCGATAGACCAAGGCCGCAATCAGCCCCAGCATTTT; CDR3aa: CASSYSRTGSIDQGRNQPQHF
d_gene: NA; abundance: many; j_gene: TRBJ1-4; v_gene: TRBV28; CDR3nt: TGTGCCAGCAAAAGAAACAGGGAAACTAATGAAAAACTGTTTTTT; CDR3aa: CASKRNRETNEKLFF
d_gene: NA; abundance: NA; j_gene: TRBJ1-2; v_gene: TRBV6-5; CDR3nt: TGTGCCAGCAGTTACAAAGGGGAGGTAAACTATGGCTACACCTTC; CDR3aa: CASSYKGEVNYGYTF
d_gene: TRBD2; abundance: NA; j_gene: TRBJ2-1; v_gene: TRBV6-5; CDR3nt: TGTGCCAGCAGCAAGCCAACTAGCGACTATGAGCAGTTCTTC; CDR3aa: CASSKPTSDYEQFF
d_gene: TRBD1; abundance: many; j_gene: TRBJ1-6; v_gene: TRBV5-5; CDR3nt: TGTGCCAGCAGCGGAGAGACAGGGTCCTATTCACCCCTCCACTTT; CDR3aa: CASSGETGSYSPLHF
d_gene: NA; abundance: few; j_gene: TRBJ2-7; v_gene: TRBV20-1; CDR3nt: TGCAGTGCTAGGGTACCGGGAGCCGACCGCTACGAGCAGTACTTC; CDR3aa: CSARVPGADRYEQYF
d_gene: NA; abundance: NA; j_gene: TRBJ2-1; v_gene: TRBV5-1; CDR3nt: TGCGCCAGCAGCTTCGGCACGAGCTCCTACAATGAGCAGTTCTTC; CDR3aa: CASSFGTSSYNEQFF
d_gene: NA; abundance: NA; j_gene: TRBJ2-7; v_gene: TRBV20-1; CDR3nt: TGCAGTGCCACTGACAGGTTACGCTCCTACGAGCAGTACTTC; CDR3aa: CSATDRLRSYEQYF
d_gene: TRBD2; abundance: few; j_gene: TRBJ2-3; v_gene: TRBV27; CDR3nt: TGTGCCAGCGGTACCGGGACTAGCGCACCAGATACGCAGTATTTT; CDR3aa: CASGTGTSAPDTQYF
d_gene: NA; abundance: NA; j_gene: TRBJ2-5; v_gene: TRBV27; CDR3nt: TGTGCCAGCAGTTTGTGGGCCGGAGGTGAGACCCAGTACTTC; CDR3aa: CASSLWAGGETQYF
d_gene: NA; abundance: medium-sized; j_gene: TRBJ1-3; v_gene: TRBV12-3/TRBV12-4; CDR3nt: TGTGCCAGCAGCCTTCAGGGGACTGCTGGAAACACCATATATTTT; CDR3aa: CASSLQGTAGNTIYF
d_gene: NA; abundance: many; j_gene: TRBJ2-7; v_gene: TRBV12-3/TRBV12-4; CDR3nt: TGTGCCAGCACCCCATTTAACGGAGGCTACGAGCAGTACTTC; CDR3aa: CASTPFNGGYEQYF
d_gene: NA; abundance: few; j_gene: TRBJ2-3; v_gene: TRBV5-1; CDR3nt: TGCGCCAGCAGCTTGGAGGCCAGAACTAGCACAGATACGCAGTATTTT; CDR3aa: CASSLEARTSTDTQYF
d_gene: NA; abundance: NA; j_gene: TRBJ2-7; v_gene: TRBV27; CDR3nt: TGTGCCAGCAGACCCTTAGGGACTCCCGAGCAGTACTTC; CDR3aa: CASRPLGTPEQYF
d_gene: TRBD1; abundance: NA; j_gene: TRBJ2-7; v_gene: TRBV15; CDR3nt: TGTGCCACCAGCGGACGGACAGGGGATGCCCTCTGGCCCTACGAGCAGTACTTC; CDR3aa: CATSGRTGDALWPYEQYF
d_gene: NA; abundance: few; j_gene: TRBJ2-3; v_gene: TRBV6-4; CDR3nt: TGTGCCAGCAGTGACCACGGCGGAAGCACAGATACGCAGTATTTT; CDR3aa: CASSDHGGSTDTQYF
d_gene: TRBD1; abundance: medium-sized; j_gene: TRBJ1-6; v_gene: TRBV3-1; CDR3nt: TGTGCCAGCAGCCAAGTATTTAGGGACAGCTCCAATTCACCCCTCCACTTT; CDR3aa: CASSQVFRDSSNSPLHF
d_gene: NA; abundance: few; j_gene: TRBJ2-2; v_gene: TRBV24-1; CDR3nt: TGTGCCACCAGTGAGCTGGGTGGCACCGGGGAGCTGTTTTTT; CDR3aa: CATSELGGTGELFF
d_gene: TRBD2; abundance: many; j_gene: TRBJ2-3; v_gene: TRBV20-1; CDR3nt: TGCAGTGCCCGTGGAGCGGGAGCCACAGATACGCAGTATTTT; CDR3aa: CSARGAGATDTQYF
d_gene: TRBD1; abundance: NA; j_gene: TRBJ2-3; v_gene: TRBV7-3; CDR3nt: TGTGCCAGCAGCTTAAGACAGGGGATTAAAGATACGCAGTATTTT; CDR3aa: CASSLRQGIKDTQYF
d_gene: TRBD2; abundance: NA; j_gene: TRBJ2-3; v_gene: TRBV6-5; CDR3nt: TGTGCCAGCAGTTTTTCGGGACTAGCGGGAGGGCCGGGCACAGATACGCAGTATTTT; CDR3aa: CASSFSGLAGGPGTDTQYF
d_gene: TRBD2; abundance: NA; j_gene: TRBJ2-4; v_gene: TRBV27; CDR3nt: TGTGCCAGCAGTCCAAGCGGGAGCAGTAAAAACATTCAGTACTTC; CDR3aa: CASSPSGSSKNIQYF
d_gene: NA; abundance: few; j_gene: TRBJ1-5; v_gene: TRBV24-1; CDR3nt: TGTGCCACCAGTGACCCAGGGGAAGGTCAGCCCCAGCATTTT; CDR3aa: CATSDPGEGQPQHF
d_gene: NA; abundance: NA; j_gene: TRBJ2-7; v_gene: TRBV24-1; CDR3nt: TGTGCCACCAGTGATCCCATTACTAGCTTTACCGACGAGCAGTACTTC; CDR3aa: CATSDPITSFTDEQYF
d_gene: NA; abundance: many; j_gene: TRBJ2-7; v_gene: TRBV20-1; CDR3nt: TGCAGCGTGTGGACAGCCTCATCCTACGAGCAGTACTTC; CDR3aa: CSVWTASSYEQYF
d_gene: NA; abundance: many; j_gene: TRBJ1-1; v_gene: TRBV27; CDR3nt: TGTGCCAGCAGGTCCCAGGAGGGCAAAGGTCTAACTGAAGCTTTCTTT; CDR3aa: CASRSQEGKGLTEAFF
d_gene: TRBD2; abundance: few; j_gene: TRBJ2-7; v_gene: TRBV20-1; CDR3nt: TGCAGTGCTGGGGGACTAGCGGGACTCTACGAGCAGTACTTC; CDR3aa: CSAGGLAGLYEQYF
d_gene: NA; abundance: few; j_gene: TRBJ2-6; v_gene: TRBV3-1; CDR3nt: TGTGCCAGCGAGGGGCAGGGATCGTCTGGGGCCAACGTCCTGACTTTC; CDR3aa: CASEGQGSSGANVLTF
d_gene: NA; abundance: few; j_gene: TRBJ2-1; v_gene: TRBV10-1; CDR3nt: TGCGCCAGCAGCGCCCTAAAGAGCTCCTACAATGAGCAGTTCTTC; CDR3aa: CASSALKSSYNEQFF
d_gene: NA; abundance: NA; j_gene: TRBJ1-3; v_gene: TRBV12-3/TRBV12-4; CDR3nt: TGTGCCAGCACCGAAACCGGGCCCCCGGGAAACACCATATATTTT; CDR3aa: CASTETGPPGNTIYF